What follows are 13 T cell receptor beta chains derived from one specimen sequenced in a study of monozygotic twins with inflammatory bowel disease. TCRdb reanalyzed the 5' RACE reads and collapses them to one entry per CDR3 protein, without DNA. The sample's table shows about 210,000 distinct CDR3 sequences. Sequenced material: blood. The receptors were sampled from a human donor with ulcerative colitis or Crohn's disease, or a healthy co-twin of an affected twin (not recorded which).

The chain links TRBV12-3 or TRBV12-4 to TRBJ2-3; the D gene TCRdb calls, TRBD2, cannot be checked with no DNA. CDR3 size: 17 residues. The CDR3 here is CASSFRGLAEGTDTQYF.

CDR3 region: CASSLLSGTEQYF. V and J are TRBV11-3 and TRBJ2-7; TCRdb's D call of TRBD1 is untestable without DNA. This CDR3 comprises 13 residues. Per the germline V gene, CDR1 is SGHNT and CDR2 is YENEEA. Supplemented by reference TRBV11-3 and TRBJ2-7, the full variable domain reads EAGVVQSPRYKIIEKKQPVAFWCNPISGHNTLYWYLQNLGQGPELLIRYENEEAVDDSQLPKDRFSAERLKGVDSTLKIQPAELGDSAVYLCASSLLSGTEQYFGPGTRLTVT.

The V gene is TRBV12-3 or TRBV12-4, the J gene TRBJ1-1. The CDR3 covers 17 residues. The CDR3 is CASSPQLGTSWNTEAFF.

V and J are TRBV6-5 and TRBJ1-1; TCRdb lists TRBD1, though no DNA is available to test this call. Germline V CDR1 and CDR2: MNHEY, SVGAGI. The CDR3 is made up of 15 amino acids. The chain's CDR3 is CASSYPGTGRTEAFF.

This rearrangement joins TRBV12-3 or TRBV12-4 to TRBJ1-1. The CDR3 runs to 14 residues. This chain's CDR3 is CASTLTPGNTEAFF.

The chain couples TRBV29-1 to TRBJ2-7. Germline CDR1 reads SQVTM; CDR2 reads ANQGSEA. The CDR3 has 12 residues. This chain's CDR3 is CSVWGDSYEQYF.

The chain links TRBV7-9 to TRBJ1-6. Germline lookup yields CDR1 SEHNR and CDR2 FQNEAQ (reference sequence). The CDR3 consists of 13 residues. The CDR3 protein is CASSLPQSSPLHF.

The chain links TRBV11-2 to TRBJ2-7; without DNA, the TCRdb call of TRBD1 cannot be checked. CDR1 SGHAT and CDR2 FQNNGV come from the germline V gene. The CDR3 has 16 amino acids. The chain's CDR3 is CASSLAGGQISYEQYF.

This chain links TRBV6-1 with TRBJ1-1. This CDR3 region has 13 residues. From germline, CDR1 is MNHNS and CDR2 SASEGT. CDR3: CASREGLNTEAFF.

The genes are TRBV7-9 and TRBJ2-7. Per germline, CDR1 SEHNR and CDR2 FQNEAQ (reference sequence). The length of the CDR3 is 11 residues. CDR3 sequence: CASSQDLVGYF.

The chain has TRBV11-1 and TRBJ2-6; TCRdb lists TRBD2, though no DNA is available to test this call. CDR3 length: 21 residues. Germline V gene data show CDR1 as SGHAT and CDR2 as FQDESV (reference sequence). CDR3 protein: CASSLNPGLAGAGSGANVLTF.

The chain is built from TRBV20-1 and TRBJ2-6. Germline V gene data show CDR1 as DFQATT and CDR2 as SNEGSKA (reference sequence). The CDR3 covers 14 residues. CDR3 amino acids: CSASTASGANVLTF.

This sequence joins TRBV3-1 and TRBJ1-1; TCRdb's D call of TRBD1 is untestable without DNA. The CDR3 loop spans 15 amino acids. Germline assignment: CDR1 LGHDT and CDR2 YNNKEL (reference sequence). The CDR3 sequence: CASSRQDRPNTEAFF.